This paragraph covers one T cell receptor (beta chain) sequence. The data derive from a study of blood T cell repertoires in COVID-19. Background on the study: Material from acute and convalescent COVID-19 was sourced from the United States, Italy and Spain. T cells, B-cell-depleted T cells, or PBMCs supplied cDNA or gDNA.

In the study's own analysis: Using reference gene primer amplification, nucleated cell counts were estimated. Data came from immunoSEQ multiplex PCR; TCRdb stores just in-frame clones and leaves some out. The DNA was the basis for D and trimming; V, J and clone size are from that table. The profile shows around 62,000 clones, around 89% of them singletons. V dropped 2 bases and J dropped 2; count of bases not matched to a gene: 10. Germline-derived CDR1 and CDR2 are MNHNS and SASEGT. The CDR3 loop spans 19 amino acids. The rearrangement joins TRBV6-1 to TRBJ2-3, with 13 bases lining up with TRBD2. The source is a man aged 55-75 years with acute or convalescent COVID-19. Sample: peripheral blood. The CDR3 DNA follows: TGTGCCAGCAGTGAAAGGTCGGGGGGACTAGCGGGGCCCACAGATACGCAGTATTTT. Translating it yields CASSERSGGLAGPTDTQYF.